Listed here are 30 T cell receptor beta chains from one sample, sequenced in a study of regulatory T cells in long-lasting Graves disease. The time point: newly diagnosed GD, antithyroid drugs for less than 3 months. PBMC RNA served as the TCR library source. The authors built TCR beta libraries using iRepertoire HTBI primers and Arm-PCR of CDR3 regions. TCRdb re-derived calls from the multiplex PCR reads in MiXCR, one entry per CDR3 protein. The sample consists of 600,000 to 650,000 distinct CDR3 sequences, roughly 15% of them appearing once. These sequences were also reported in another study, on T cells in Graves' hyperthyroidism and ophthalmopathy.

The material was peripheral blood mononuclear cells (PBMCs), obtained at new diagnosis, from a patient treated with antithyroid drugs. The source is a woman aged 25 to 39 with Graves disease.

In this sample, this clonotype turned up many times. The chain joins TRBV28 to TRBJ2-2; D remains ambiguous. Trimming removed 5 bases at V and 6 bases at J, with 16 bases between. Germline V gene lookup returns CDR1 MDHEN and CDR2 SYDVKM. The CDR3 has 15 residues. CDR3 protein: CASSPQSMNAGELFF. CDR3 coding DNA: TGTGCCAGCAGTCCTCAGAGCATGAATGCCGGGGAGCTGTTTTTT.

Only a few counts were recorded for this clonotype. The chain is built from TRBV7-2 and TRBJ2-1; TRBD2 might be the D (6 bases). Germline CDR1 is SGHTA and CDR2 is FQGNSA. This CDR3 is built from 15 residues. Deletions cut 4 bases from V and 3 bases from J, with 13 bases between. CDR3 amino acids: CASSSWGEDYNEQFF. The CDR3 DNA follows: TGTGCCAGCAGCTCATGGGGGGAGGACTACAATGAGCAGTTCTTC.

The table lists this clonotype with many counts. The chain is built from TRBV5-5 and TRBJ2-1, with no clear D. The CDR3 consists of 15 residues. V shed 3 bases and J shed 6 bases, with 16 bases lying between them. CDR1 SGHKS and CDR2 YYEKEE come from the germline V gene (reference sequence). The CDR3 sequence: CASSWAGTALNEQFF. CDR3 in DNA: TGTGCCAGCAGCTGGGCCGGTACTGCACTCAATGAGCAGTTCTTC.

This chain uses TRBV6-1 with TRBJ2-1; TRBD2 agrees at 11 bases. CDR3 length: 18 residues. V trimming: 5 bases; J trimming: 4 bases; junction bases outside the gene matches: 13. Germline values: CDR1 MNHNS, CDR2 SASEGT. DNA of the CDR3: TGTGCCAGCAGTTCGGTACTAGCGGGAGTTCGGGGGTACAATGAGCAGTTCTTC. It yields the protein CASSSVLAGVRGYNEQFF.

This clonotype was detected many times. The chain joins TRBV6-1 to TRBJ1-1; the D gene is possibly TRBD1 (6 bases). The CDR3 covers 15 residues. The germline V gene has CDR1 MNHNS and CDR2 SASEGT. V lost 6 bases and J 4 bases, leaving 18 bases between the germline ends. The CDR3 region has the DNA TGTGCCAGCAGCCCTCCCCAGGGGCGCCTCACTGAAGCTTTCTTT. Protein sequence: CASSPPQGRLTEAFF.

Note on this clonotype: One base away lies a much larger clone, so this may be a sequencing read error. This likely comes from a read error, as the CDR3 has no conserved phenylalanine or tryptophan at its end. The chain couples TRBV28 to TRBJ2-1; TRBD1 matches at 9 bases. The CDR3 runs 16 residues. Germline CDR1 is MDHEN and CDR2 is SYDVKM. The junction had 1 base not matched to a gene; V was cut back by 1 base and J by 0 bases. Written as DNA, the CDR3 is TGTGCCAGCAGTTTATTGACAGGGGGCTCCTACAATGAGCAGTTCCTC. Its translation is CASSLLTGGSYNEQFL.

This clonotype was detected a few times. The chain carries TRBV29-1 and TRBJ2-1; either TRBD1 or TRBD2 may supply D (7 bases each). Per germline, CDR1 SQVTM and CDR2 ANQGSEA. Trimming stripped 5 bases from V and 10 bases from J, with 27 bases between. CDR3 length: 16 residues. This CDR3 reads CSVRDSAGGGGVEQFF. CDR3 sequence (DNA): TGCAGCGTTCGGGACAGCGCTGGTGGGGGGGGTGTGGAGCAGTTCTTC.

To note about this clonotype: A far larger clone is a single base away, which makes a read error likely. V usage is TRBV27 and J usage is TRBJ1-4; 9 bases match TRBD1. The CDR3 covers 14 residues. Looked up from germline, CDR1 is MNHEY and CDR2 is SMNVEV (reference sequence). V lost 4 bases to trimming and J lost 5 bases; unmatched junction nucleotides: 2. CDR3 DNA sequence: TGTGCCAGCAGTTCCGGGACAGGGAATGAAAAACTGTTTTTT. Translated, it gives CASSSGTGNEKLFF.

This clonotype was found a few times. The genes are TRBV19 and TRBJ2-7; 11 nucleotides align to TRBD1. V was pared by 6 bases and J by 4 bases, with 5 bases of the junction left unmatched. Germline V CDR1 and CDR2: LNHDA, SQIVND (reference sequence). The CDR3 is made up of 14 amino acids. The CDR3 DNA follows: TGTGCCAGTAGAAGGACAGGGGGCAGGTACGAGCAGTACTTC. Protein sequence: CASRRTGGRYEQYF.

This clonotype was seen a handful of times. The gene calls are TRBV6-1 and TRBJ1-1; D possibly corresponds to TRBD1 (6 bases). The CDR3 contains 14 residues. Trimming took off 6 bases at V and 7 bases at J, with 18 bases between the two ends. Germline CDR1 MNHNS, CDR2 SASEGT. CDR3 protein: CASSRMGGQIEAFF. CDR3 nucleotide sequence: TGTGCCAGCAGCCGGATGGGGGGGCAAATTGAAGCTTTCTTT.

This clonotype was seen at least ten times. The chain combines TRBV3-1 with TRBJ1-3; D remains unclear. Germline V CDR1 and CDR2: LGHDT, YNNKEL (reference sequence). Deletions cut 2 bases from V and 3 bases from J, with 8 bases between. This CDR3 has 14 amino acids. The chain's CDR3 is CASSQSTVGNTIYF. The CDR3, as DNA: TGTGCCAGCAGCCAATCGACGGTTGGAAACACCATATATTTT.

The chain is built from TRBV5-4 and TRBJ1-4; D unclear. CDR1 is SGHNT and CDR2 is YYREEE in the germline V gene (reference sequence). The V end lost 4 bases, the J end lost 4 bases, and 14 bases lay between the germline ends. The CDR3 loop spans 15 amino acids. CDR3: CASSRAASDNEKLFF. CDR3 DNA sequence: TGTGCCAGCAGCCGGGCGGCGTCGGATAATGAAAAACTGTTTTTT. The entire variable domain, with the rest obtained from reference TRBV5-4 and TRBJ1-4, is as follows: ETGVTQSPTHLIKTRGQQVTLRCSSQSGHNTVSWYQQALGQGPQFIFQYYREEENGRGNFPPRFSGLQFPNYSSELNVNALELDDSALYLCASSRAASDNEKLFFGSGTQLSVL.

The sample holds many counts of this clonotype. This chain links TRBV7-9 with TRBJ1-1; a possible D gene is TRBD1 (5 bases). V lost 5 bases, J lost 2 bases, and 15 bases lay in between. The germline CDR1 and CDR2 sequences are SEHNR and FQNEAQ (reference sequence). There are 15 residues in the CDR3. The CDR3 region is CASSAADRSNTEAFF. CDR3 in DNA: TGTGCCAGCAGCGCCGCTGACAGATCAAACACTGAAGCTTTCTTT.

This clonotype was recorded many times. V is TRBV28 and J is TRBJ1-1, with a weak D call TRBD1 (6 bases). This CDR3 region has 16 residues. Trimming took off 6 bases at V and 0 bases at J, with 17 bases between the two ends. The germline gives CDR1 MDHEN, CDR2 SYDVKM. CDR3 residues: CASSGQLVKMNTEAFF. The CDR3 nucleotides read TGTGCCAGCAGCGGACAGCTGGTTAAAATGAACACTGAAGCTTTCTTT.

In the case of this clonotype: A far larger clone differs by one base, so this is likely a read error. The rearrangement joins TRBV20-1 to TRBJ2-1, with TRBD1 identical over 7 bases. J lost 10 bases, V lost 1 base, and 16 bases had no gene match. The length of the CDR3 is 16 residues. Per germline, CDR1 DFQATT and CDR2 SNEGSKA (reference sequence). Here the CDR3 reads CSARGRADRRIYEQFF. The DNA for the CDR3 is TGCAGTGCTAGAGGACGGGCGGACAGGAGAATCTACGAGCAGTTCTTC.

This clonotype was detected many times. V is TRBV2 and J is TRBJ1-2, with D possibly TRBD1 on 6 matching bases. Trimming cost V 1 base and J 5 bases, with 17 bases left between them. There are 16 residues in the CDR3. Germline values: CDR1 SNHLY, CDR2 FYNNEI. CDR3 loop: CASSEGTDGGTYGYTF. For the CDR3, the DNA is TGTGCCAGCAGTGAAGGGACGGACGGAGGGACATATGGCTACACCTTC.

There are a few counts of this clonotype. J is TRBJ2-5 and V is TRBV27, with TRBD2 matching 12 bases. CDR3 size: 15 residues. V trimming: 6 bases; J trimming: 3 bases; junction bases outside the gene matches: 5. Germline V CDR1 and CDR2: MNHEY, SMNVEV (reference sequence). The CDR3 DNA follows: TGTGCCAGCAGCCAAAGACTAGCGGGAGAAGAGACCCAGTACTTC. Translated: CASSQRLAGEETQYF.

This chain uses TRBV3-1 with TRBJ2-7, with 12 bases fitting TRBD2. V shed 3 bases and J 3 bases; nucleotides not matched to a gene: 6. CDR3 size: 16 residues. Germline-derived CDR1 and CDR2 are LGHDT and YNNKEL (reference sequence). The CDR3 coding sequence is TGTGCCAGCAGCCAGAGGGGACTAGCGGGCCTCTACGAGCAGTACTTC. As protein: CASSQRGLAGLYEQYF.

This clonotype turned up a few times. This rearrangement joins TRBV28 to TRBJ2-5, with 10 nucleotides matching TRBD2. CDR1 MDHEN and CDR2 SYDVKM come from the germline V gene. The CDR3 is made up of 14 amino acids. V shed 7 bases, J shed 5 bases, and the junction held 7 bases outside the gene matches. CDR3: CASTGTSEVETQYF. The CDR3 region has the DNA TGTGCCAGCACCGGGACTAGCGAGGTGGAGACCCAGTACTTC.

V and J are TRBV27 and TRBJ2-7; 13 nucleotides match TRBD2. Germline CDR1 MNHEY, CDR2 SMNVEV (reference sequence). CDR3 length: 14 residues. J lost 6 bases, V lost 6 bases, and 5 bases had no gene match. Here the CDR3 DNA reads TGTGCCAGCAGCAACGGACTAGCGGGAGTCGAGCAGTACTTC. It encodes CASSNGLAGVEQYF.

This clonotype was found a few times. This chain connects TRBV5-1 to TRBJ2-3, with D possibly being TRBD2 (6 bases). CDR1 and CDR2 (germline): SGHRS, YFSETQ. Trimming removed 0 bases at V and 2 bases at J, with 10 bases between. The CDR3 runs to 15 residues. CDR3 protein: CASSLEAGFTDTQYF. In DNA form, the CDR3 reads TGCGCCAGCAGCTTGGAAGCGGGCTTCACAGATACGCAGTATTTT.

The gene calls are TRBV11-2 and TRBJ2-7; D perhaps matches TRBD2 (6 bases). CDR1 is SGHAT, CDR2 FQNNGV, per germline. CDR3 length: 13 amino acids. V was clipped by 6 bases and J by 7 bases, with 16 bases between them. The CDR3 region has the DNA TGTGCCAGCAGTATTAGGCGGGGAGAGGAGCAGTACTTC. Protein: CASSIRRGEEQYF.

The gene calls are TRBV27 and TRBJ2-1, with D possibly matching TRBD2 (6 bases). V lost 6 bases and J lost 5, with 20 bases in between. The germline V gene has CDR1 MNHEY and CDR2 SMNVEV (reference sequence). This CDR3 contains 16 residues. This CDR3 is CASRVIGGITHNEQFF. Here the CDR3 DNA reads TGTGCCAGCAGAGTGATTGGCGGGATAACCCACAATGAGCAGTTCTTC.

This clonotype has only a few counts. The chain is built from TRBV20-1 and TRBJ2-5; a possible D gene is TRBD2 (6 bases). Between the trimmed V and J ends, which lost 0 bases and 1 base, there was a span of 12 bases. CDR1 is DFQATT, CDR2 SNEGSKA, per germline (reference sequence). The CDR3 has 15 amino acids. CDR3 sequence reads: CSARDLWRGQETQYF. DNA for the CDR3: TGCAGTGCTAGAGATCTGTGGCGGGGCCAAGAGACCCAGTACTTC.

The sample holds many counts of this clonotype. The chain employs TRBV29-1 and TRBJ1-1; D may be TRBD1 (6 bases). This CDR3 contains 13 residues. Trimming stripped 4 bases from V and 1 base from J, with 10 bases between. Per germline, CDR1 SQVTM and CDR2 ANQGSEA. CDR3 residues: CSVAGHENTEAFF. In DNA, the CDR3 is TGCAGCGTTGCGGGACACGAGAACACTGAAGCTTTCTTT.

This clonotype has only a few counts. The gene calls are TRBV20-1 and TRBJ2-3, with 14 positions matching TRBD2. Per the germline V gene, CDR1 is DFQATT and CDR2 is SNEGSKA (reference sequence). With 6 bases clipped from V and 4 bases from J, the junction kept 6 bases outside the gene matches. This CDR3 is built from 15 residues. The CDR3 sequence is CSAGLAGDQPDTQYF. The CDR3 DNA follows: TGCAGTGCGGGACTAGCGGGAGATCAGCCAGATACGCAGTATTTT.

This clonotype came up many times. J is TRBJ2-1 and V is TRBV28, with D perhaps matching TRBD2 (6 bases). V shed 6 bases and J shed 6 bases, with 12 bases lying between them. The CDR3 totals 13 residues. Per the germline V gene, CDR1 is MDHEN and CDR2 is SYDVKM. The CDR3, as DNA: TGTGCCAGCAGCCGGGGGTCAAGCAATGAGCAGTTCTTC. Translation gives CASSRGSSNEQFF.

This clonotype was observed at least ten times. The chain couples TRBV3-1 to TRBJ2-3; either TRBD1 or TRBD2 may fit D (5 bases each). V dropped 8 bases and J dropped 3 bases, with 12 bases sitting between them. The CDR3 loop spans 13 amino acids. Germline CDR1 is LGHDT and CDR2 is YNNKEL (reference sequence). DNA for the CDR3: TGTGCCAGCGGGGGACCTCAGACAGATACGCAGTATTTT. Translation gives CASGGPQTDTQYF.

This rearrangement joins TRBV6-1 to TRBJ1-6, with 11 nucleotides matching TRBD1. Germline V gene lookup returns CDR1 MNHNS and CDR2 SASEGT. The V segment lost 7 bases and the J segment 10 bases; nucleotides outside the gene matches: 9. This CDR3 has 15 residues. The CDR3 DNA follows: TGTGCCAGCACTGGACAGGGGGCGGGAGGGTCACCCCTCCACTTT. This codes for CASTGQGAGGSPLHF.

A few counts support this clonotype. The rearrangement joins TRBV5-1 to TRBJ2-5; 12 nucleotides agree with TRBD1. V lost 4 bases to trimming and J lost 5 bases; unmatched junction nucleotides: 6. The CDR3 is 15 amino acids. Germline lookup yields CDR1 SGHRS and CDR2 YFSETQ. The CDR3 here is CASSDGTGGGETQYF. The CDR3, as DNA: TGCGCCAGCAGCGACGGGACAGGGGGCGGTGAGACCCAGTACTTC.